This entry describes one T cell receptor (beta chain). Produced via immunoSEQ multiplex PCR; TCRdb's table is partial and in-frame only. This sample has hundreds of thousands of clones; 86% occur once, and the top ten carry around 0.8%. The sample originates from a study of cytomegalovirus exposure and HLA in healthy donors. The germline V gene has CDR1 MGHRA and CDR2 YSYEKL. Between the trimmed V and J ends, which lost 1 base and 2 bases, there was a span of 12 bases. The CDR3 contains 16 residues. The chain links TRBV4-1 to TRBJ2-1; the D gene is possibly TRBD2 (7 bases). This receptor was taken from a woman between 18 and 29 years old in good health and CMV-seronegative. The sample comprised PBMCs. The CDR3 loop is CASSQVSGGAYNEQFF. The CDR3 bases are TGCGCCAGCAGCCAAGTCTCGGGGGGCGCCTACAATGAGCAGTTCTTC.